The source of this TCR beta chain is a study of T cell repertoires in cytomegalovirus infection. The CDR3 is made up of 15 amino acids. J was trimmed by 6 bases and V by 0 bases; bases with no gene match: 7. Germline V gene lookup returns CDR1 DFQATT and CDR2 SNEGSKA (reference sequence). Ten or more counts support this clonotype. TCRdb re-analysed the reads in MiXCR, keeping a single row per CDR3 protein. The table has 200,000 to 300,000 distinct CDR3 sequences, 6.5% seen once. The sample taken for sequencing was PBMCs. J is TRBJ2-1 and V is TRBV20-1; 8 bases are a match to TRBD2. The TCR was taken from a human donor in good health (CMV status not recorded). Some clones in this sample may be carry-over from other donors' samples. The chain's CDR3 is CSARDRRGGPNEQFF. The CDR3 nucleotides are TGCAGTGCTAGAGATCGACGGGGGGGCCCCAATGAGCAGTTCTTC.